This T cell receptor beta chain was captured by sequencing in a study of shared clonotypes between healthy human individuals. Regarding the study as a whole: Relative to clonotypes present in all four donors, those not shared had lower generation probabilities. Larger estimated richness was generally seen in naive subsets than in memory subsets.

CDR1 MDHEN and CDR2 SYDVKM come from the germline V gene. This CDR3 is built from 14 residues. V shed 8 bases and J shed 6 bases, with 16 bases lying between them. The assay ran at deep level. Original processing methods: ImmunoSEQ supplied junction-only sequences lacking quality scores, so filtering was different. Only in-frame clones appear in the TCRdb table, and some are missing; sequencing was by immunoSEQ multiplex PCR. Clone size and the V and J calls come from that table; the DNA yielded D and trimming. The sample records approximately 980,000 clones, 76% being singletons. Note on this clone: Its antigen is currently unknown.

The TCR comes from a man aged 18 to 30 in good health. Sequencing was done on a sample of memory CD4+ T cells sorted from blood. The sample's subset: CD45RA-negative fraction. V usage is TRBV28 and J usage is TRBJ1-4; the D is unclear. DNA for the CDR3: TGTGCCAGCGGCCCCCCGGGGAGAGATGAAAAACTGTTTTTT. Its protein product is CASGPPGRDEKLFF.